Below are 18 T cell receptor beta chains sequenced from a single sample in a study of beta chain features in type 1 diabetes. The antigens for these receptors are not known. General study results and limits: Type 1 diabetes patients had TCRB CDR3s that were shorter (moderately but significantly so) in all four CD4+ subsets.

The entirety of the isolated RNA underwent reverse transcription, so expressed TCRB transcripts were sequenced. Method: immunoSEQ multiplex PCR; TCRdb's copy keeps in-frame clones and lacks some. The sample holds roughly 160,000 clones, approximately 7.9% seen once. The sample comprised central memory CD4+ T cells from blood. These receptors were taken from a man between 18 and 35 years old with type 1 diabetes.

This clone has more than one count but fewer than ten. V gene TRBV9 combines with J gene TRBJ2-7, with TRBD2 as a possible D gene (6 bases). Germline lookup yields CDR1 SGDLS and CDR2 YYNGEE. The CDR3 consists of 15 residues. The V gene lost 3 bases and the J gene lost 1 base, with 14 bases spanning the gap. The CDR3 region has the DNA TGTGCCAGCAGCGAGGGCGGGATAGGTTCCTACGAGCAGTACTTC. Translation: CASSEGGIGSYEQYF. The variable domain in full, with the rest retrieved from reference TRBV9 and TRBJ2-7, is DSGVTQTPKHLITATGQRVTLRCSPRSGDLSVYWYQQSLDQGLQFLIQYYNGEERAKGNILERFSAQQFPDLHSELNLSSLELGDSALYFCASSEGGIGSYEQYFGPGTRLTVT.

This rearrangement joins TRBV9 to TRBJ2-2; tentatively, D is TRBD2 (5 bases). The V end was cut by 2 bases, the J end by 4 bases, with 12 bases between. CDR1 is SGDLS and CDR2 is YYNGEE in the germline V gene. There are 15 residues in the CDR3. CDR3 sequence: CASSVDTEATGELFF. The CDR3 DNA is TGTGCCAGCAGCGTCGACACGGAGGCCACCGGGGAGCTGTTTTTT.

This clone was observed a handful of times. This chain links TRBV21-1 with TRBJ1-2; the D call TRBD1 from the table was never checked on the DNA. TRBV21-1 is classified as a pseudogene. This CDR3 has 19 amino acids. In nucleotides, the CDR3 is TGTGCCAGCAGCACCATCACACCACTCCGACAGGTTGAAAACTATGGCTACACCTTC. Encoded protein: CASSTITPLRQVENYGYTF.

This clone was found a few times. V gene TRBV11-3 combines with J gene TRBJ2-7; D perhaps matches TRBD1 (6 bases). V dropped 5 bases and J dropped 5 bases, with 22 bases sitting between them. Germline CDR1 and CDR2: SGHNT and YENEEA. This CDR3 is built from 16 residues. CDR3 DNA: TGTGCCAGCAGCCAAACGAGATATAGACAGGTCCACGAGCAGTACTTC. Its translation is CASSQTRYRQVHEQYF.

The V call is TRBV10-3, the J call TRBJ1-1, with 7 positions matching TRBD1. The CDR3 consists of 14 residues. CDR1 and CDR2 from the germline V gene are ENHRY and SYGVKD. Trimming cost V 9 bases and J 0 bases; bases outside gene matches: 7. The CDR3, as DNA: TGTGCCATTCGGGACAGCGGAATGAACACTGAAGCTTTCTTT. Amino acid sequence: CAIRDSGMNTEAFF.

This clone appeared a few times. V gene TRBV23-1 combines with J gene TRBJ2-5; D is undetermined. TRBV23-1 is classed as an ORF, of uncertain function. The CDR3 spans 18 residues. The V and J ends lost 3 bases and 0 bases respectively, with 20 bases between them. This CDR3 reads CASSQITAVIPYQETQYF. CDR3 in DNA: TGCGCCAGCAGTCAGATTACGGCGGTCATACCGTACCAAGAGACCCAGTACTTC.

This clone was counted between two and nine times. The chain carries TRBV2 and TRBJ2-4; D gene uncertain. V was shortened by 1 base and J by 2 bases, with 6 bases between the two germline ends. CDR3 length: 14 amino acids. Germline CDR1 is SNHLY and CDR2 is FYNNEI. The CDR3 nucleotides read TGTGCCAGCAGTGAAGGAGGTCCCAAAAACATTCAGTACTTC. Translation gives CASSEGGPKNIQYF. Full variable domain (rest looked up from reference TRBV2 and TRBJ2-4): EPEVTQTPSHQVTQMGQEVILRCVPISNHLYFYWYRQILGQKVEFLVSFYNNEISEKSEIFDDQFSVERPDGSNFTLKIRSTKLEDSAMYFCASSEGGPKNIQYFGAGTRLSVL.

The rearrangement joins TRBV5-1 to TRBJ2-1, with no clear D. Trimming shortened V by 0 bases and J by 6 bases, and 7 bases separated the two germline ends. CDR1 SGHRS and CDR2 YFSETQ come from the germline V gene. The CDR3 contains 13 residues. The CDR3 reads CASSLVVVNEQFF. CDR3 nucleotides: TGCGCCAGCAGCTTGGTAGTCGTCAATGAGCAGTTCTTC.

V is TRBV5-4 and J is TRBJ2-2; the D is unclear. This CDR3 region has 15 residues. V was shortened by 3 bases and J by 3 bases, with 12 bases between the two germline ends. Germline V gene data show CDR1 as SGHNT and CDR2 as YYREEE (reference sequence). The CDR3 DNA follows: TGTGCCAGCAGCTCGAGTTCCCCTCACACCGGGGAGCTGTTTTTT. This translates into CASSSSSPHTGELFF.

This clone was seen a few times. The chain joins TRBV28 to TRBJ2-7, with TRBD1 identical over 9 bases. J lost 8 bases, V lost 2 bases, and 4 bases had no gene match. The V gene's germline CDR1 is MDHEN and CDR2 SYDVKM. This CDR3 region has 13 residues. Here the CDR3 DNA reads TGTGCCAGCAGTTTAACGGGACAGGGTAAGCAGTACTTC. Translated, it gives CASSLTGQGKQYF.

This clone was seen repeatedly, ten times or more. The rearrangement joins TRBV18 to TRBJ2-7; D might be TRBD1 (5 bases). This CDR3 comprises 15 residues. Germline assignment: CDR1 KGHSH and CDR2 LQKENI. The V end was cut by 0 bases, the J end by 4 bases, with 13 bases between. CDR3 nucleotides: TGTGCCAGCTCACCACCGTCGCAGGGTGGTTACGAGCAGTACTTC. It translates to CASSPPSQGGYEQYF.

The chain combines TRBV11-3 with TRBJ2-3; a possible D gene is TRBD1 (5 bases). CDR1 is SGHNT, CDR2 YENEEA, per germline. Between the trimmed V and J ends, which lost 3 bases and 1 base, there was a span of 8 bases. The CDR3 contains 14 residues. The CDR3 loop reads CASSFIRGTDTQYF. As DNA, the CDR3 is TGTGCCAGCAGCTTCATCAGGGGCACAGATACGCAGTATTTT.

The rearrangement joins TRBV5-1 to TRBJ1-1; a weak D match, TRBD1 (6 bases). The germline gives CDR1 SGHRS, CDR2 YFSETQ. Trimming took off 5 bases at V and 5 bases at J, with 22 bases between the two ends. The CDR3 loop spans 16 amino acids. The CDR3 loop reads CASRYGGLTDGTEAFF. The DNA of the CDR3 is TGCGCCAGCAGGTACGGGGGGCTGACGGATGGTACTGAAGCTTTCTTT. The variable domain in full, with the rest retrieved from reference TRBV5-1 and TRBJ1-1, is KAGVTQTPRYLIKTRGQQVTLSCSPISGHRSVSWYQQTPGQGLQFLFEYFSETQRNKGNFPGRFSGRQFSNSRSEMNVSTLELGDSALYLCASRYGGLTDGTEAFFGQGTRLTVV.

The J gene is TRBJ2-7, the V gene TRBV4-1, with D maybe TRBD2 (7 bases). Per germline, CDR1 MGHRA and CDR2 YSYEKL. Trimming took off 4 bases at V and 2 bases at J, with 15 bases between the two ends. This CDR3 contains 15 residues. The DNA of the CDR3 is TGCGCCAGCAGCCTCGAAGGGGGGGGTACCTACGAGCAGTACTTC. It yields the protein CASSLEGGGTYEQYF.

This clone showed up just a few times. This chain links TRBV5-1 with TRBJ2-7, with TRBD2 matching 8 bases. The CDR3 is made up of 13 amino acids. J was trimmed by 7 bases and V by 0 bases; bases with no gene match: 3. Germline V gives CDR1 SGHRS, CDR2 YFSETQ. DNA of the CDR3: TGCGCCAGCAGCTTGGTACCGGGGGGGGAGCAGTACTTC. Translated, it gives CASSLVPGGEQYF.

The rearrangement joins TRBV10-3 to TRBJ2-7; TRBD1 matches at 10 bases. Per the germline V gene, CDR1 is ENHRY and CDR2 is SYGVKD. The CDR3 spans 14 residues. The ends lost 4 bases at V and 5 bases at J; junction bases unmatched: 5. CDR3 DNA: TGTGCCATCAGTGGGAGACAGGGGGCGGACGAGCAGTACTTC. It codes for CAISGRQGADEQYF.

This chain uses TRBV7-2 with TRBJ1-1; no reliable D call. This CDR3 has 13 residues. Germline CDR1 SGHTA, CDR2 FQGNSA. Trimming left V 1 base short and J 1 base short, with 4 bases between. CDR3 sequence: CASSLGQNTEAFF. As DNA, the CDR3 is TGTGCCAGCAGCTTAGGACAGAACACTGAAGCTTTCTTT.

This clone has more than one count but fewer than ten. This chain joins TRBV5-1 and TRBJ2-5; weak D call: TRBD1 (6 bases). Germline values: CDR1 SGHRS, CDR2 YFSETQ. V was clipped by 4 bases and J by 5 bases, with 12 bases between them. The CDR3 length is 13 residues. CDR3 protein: CASSPKGVETQYF. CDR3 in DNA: TGCGCCAGCAGCCCCAAGGGGGTGGAGACCCAGTACTTC.